This T cell receptor (beta chain) comes out of a study of cytomegalovirus exposure and HLA in healthy donors. General study results and limits: Rarity held for most TCR sequences, but there were some public TCRs that occurred in many donors. Subsequent analysis of the 100 to 150 validation repertoires found a tendency for first-cohort TCR clusters to co-occur.

In germline, CDR1 is SEHNR, CDR2 FQNEAQ (reference sequence). With 4 bases clipped from V and 5 bases from J, the junction kept 8 bases outside the gene matches. This CDR3 comprises 14 residues. This clone was seen just once. What it binds is not known. Sequencing was performed with immunoSEQ multiplex PCR; in TCRdb, only in-frame clones are kept and a portion is missing. The sample carries fewer than 100,000 clones, roughly 88% recorded once. Material for sequencing was PBMCs. The genes are TRBV7-9 and TRBJ2-7, with 7 positions matching TRBD1. This TCR derives from a man under 40 in good health and CMV-seronegative. The CDR3 is CASSSDRQGHEQYF. CDR3 nucleotides: TGTGCCAGCAGCTCAGACCGACAGGGTCACGAGCAGTACTTC. Supplemented by reference TRBV7-9 and TRBJ2-7, the full variable domain reads DTGVSQNPRHKITKRGQNVTFRCDPISEHNRLYWYRQTLGQGPEFLTYFQNEAQLEKSRLLSDRFSAERPKGSFSTLEIQRTEQGDSAMYLCASSSDRQGHEQYFGPGTRLTVT.